The next 6 T cell receptor beta chains were all read from a single sample in a study of PD-1 blockade in classical Hodgkin lymphoma (TCRdb year 2020). The library was made by the immunoSEQ multiplex PCR assay. TCRdb provides this immuneACCESS table in a form limited to in-frame rearrangements. Some clones are lacking; in checked studies, under half of them reflect an unresolved V gene, and why the rest are absent is not known. The sample table holds about 110,000 clones, of which 70% to 90% were seen once. The biggest ten clones account for just under 20% of the sample. The intended sense of this specimen's time point label: cycle 2 day 1 (C2D1) of nivolumab. All trial patients had relapsed after autologous stem cell transplantation, with cohorts A, B and C differing in prior brentuximab vedotin exposure. The specimen comprised peripheral blood mononuclear cells (PBMCs), sampled before the second cycle of nivolumab. The receptors were gathered from a human donor with classical Hodgkin lymphoma.

This rearrangement joins TRBV5-1 to TRBJ1-1; D is undetermined. Germline V gene data show CDR1 as SGHRS and CDR2 as YFSETQ. This CDR3 contains 13 residues. The V end was cut by 2 bases, the J end by 2 bases, with 7 bases between. The CDR3 region has the DNA TGCGCCAGCAGCTTCGTTCTAAACACTGAAGCTTTCTTT. Protein: CASSFVLNTEAFF.

CDR3 DNA: TGTGCCAGCAGCTTAGCGTTTAGCTCCTACAATGAGCAGTTCTTC. It codes for CASSLAFSSYNEQFF. This chain links TRBV7-8 with TRBJ2-1; D is ambiguous. The CDR3 loop spans 15 amino acids. Germline V CDR1 and CDR2: SGHVS, FQNEAQ. Trimming left V 0 bases short and J 0 bases short, with 6 bases between.

The DNA for the CDR3 is TGTGCCAGCAGTGAAGCGGGGAGTAGGTCCTACGAGCAGTACTTC. It yields the protein CASSEAGSRSYEQYF. This chain links TRBV2 with TRBJ2-7; weak D call: TRBD2 (5 bases). Germline V gives CDR1 SNHLY, CDR2 FYNNEI. The V gene lost 0 bases and the J gene lost 1 base, with 10 bases spanning the gap. The CDR3 sequence is 15 residues long.

The rearrangement uses TRBV5-4 and TRBJ2-5; the D is unclear. Germline V lookup: CDR1 SGHNT, CDR2 YYREEE (reference sequence). This CDR3 comprises 15 residues. Trimming removed 1 base from V and 0 bases from J, with 10 bases in between. The CDR3 sequence: CASSLLTDHQETQYF. Written as DNA, the CDR3 is TGTGCCAGCAGCTTGTTGACCGACCACCAAGAGACCCAGTACTTC.

This rearrangement joins TRBV2 to TRBJ2-1; 11 nucleotides agree with TRBD1. Looked up from germline, CDR1 is SNHLY and CDR2 is FYNNEI. The CDR3 sequence is 14 residues long. J was trimmed by 9 bases and V by 2 bases; bases with no gene match: 3. CDR3 coding DNA: TGTGCCAGCAGTGAATCGGGGACAGGGGGTGAGCAGTTCTTC. It specifies CASSESGTGGEQFF.

This chain joins TRBV5-1 and TRBJ1-3; D is ambiguous. The V and J ends lost 2 bases and 4 bases respectively, with 7 bases between them. This CDR3 comprises 13 residues. Per germline, CDR1 SGHRS and CDR2 YFSETQ. Here the CDR3 reads CASSLGRGNTIYF. The CDR3 nucleotides read TGCGCCAGCAGCTTAGGAAGGGGAAACACCATATATTTT.